The 24 T cell receptor beta chains listed next were all sequenced from one sample in a study of T-cell reconstitution after alpha-beta-depleted transplantation in children. The TCRbeta library was prepared with unique molecular identifiers. One entry per CDR3 protein results from TCRdb running MiXCR on the PCR reads. The repertoire holds roughly 160,000 distinct CDR3 sequences, with 11% as singletons. Material: PBMCs, obtained before TCRalphabeta/CD19-depleted stem cell transplant. The receptors were sampled from a boy aged 2 to 10 with acute myeloid leukemia, due to receive a stem cell transplant.

This clonotype has a count of ten or more. This chain links TRBV2 with TRBJ2-7; no reliable D call. V lost 7 bases and J 0 bases, leaving 10 bases between the germline ends. The CDR3 is 13 amino acids. CDR1 is SNHLY, CDR2 FYNNEI, per germline. CDR3 sequence reads: CASKDITSYEQYF. The CDR3 bases are TGTGCCAGCAAAGACATCACCTCCTACGAGCAGTACTTC. Drawing the rest from reference TRBV2 and TRBJ2-7, the complete variable domain is EPEVTQTPSHQVTQMGQEVILRCVPISNHLYFYWYRQILGQKVEFLVSFYNNEISEKSEIFDDQFSVERPDGSNFTLKIRSTKLEDSAMYFCASKDITSYEQYFGPGTRLTVT.

As for this clonotype: An end of the junction does not agree with germline; a read error may underlie this. The chain recombines TRBV6-1 with TRBJ1-4; no clear D gene. Germline CDR1 and CDR2: MNHNS and SASEGT. CDR3 length: 14 residues. DNA of the CDR3: TGTGCCAGCAGTCTAACATCAACTGATGAAAAACTGTTTTTT. Translating it yields CASSLTSTDEKLFF.

The sample holds many counts of this clonotype. The rearrangement joins TRBV3-1 to TRBJ2-7; D is perhaps TRBD1 (8 bases). Germline-derived CDR1 and CDR2 are LGHDT and YNNKEL (reference sequence). V lost 11 bases and J 1 base, leaving 18 bases between the germline ends. The CDR3 is made up of 14 amino acids. The CDR3 region is CAAGAGQVSYEQYF. The CDR3 DNA follows: TGTGCCGCTGGAGCGGGACAGGTTTCCTACGAGCAGTACTTC.

This clonotype has at least ten counts. This chain links TRBV5-6 with TRBJ2-2; perhaps TRBD2 as D (7 bases). The germline V gene encodes CDR1 SGHDT and CDR2 YYEEEE. The CDR3 runs to 16 residues. The V end lost 1 base, the J end lost 4 bases, and 14 bases lay between the germline ends. CDR3 in amino acids: CASSLYGGRGTGELFF. In nucleotides, the CDR3 is TGTGCCAGCAGCTTGTACGGGGGGCGCGGCACCGGGGAGCTGTTTTTT.

This clonotype has ten or more counts. V is TRBV20-1 and J is TRBJ2-1; the D is unclear. V lost 6 bases to trimming and J lost 4 bases, with 16 bases between them. Per germline, CDR1 DFQATT and CDR2 SNEGSKA (reference sequence). This CDR3 region has 14 residues. CDR3 sequence reads: CSASKGAVYNEQFF. CDR3 in DNA: TGCAGTGCATCAAAAGGCGCGGTATACAATGAGCAGTTCTTC.

This clonotype was seen a handful of times. The CDR3 is CASSFPSYGYTF. CDR3 nucleotide sequence: TGTGCCAGCAGTTTTCCCAGCTATGGCTACACCTTC. This rearrangement joins TRBV28 to TRBJ1-2; D is unresolved. Germline V CDR1 and CDR2: MDHEN, SYDVKM. CDR3 size: 12 residues. V lost 3 bases to trimming and J lost 4 bases, with 6 bases between them.

This clonotype was found many times. The chain recombines TRBV6-1 with TRBJ2-1, with 12 bases aligning to TRBD2. This CDR3 contains 15 residues. With 7 bases clipped from V and 2 bases from J, the junction kept 3 bases outside the gene matches. Germline values: CDR1 MNHNS, CDR2 SASEGT. The CDR3 DNA is TGTGCCAGCACTGGACTAGCGGGGCCCTACAATGAGCAGTTCTTC. It encodes CASTGLAGPYNEQFF.

At least ten counts were recorded for this clonotype. The chain uses TRBV20-1 and TRBJ2-1; 8 bases agree with TRBD1. The V and J ends lost 2 bases and 2 bases, in that order; junction bases with no gene match: 2. The germline CDR1 and CDR2 sequences are DFQATT and SNEGSKA (reference sequence). The CDR3 length is 14 residues. The CDR3 sequence: CSARKQGAYNEQFF. CDR3 DNA: TGCAGTGCTAGAAAACAGGGGGCCTACAATGAGCAGTTCTTC.

This clonotype showed up many times. This chain links TRBV5-1 with TRBJ2-1, with D maybe TRBD2 (6 bases). The V gene lost 0 bases and the J gene lost 10 bases, with 14 bases spanning the gap. Germline V gene data show CDR1 as SGHRS and CDR2 as YFSETQ. This CDR3 contains 14 residues. For the CDR3, the DNA is TGCGCCAGCAGCTTGGGACTAGGGTTGCAAGAGCAGTTCTTC. Residues: CASSLGLGLQEQFF.

This clonotype was found many times. The chain uses TRBV5-1 and TRBJ1-1, with D hard to call. Trimming removed 5 bases from V and 6 bases from J, with 11 bases in between. The germline V gene has CDR1 SGHRS and CDR2 YFSETQ. CDR3 length: 12 amino acids. CDR3 coding DNA: TGCGCCAGCAGACATAAGGGTCCTGAAGCTTTCTTT. Translation gives CASRHKGPEAFF.

This clonotype was found many times. The chain employs TRBV9 and TRBJ2-1; D possibly matches TRBD1 or TRBD2 (6 bases each). Trimming left V 0 bases short and J 4 bases short, with 14 bases between. The CDR3 extends over 16 amino acids. The V gene's germline CDR1 is SGDLS and CDR2 YYNGEE. The CDR3 coding sequence is TGTGCCAGCAGCGTAGCGGGGGCGGGAATTTACAATGAGCAGTTCTTC. The encoded protein is CASSVAGAGIYNEQFF.

This clonotype was found many times. The V and J genes are TRBV29-1 and TRBJ2-3; unclear D gene. V lost 4 bases and J 2 bases, leaving 7 bases between the germline ends. CDR1 SQVTM and CDR2 ANQGSEA come from the germline V gene. CDR3 length: 12 amino acids. The CDR3 DNA is TGCAGCGTTGTCGGGTACACAGATACGCAGTATTTT. Translated: CSVVGYTDTQYF.

The sample holds many counts of this clonotype. This chain joins TRBV27 and TRBJ1-4; D possibly corresponds to TRBD1 (5 bases). The V gene's germline CDR1 is MNHEY and CDR2 SMNVEV (reference sequence). V lost 2 bases, J lost 7 bases, and 14 bases lay in between. The CDR3 is 15 amino acids. The DNA for the CDR3 is TGTGCCAGCAGTTTAAGGGGCACCCACCCTGAAAAACTGTTTTTT. Translation: CASSLRGTHPEKLFF.

This clonotype has a count of ten or more. This chain joins TRBV7-9 and TRBJ2-1; 7 bases are shared with TRBD2. Germline lookup yields CDR1 SEHNR and CDR2 FQNEAQ (reference sequence). The length of the CDR3 is 16 residues. The J segment lost 2 bases and the V segment lost 5 bases, leaving 9 bases of the junction unmatched. The CDR3 DNA is TGTGCCAGCAGCCCCGGGGGGTCGCGTACCTACAATGAGCAGTTCTTC. Translating it yields CASSPGGSRTYNEQFF.

This clonotype was seen repeatedly, ten times or more. The chain is built from TRBV29-1 and TRBJ2-3; D is undetermined. From germline, CDR1 is SQVTM and CDR2 ANQGSEA. Deletions cut 3 bases from V and 6 bases from J, with 7 bases between. This CDR3 spans 11 amino acids. Written as DNA, the CDR3 is TGCAGCGTTGATTTCCGGGATACGCAGTATTTT. Its protein is CSVDFRDTQYF.

This clonotype was detected ten times or more. The CDR3 DNA is TGCGCCAGCAGCCAAGGGTCTATCCAAGAGACCCAGTACTTC. The encoded protein is CASSQGSIQETQYF. The V call is TRBV4-1, the J call TRBJ2-5; D call uncertain. Germline-derived CDR1 and CDR2 are MGHRA and YSYEKL. The CDR3 has 14 amino acids. Trimming took 1 base from V and 1 from J, leaving 7 bases between them.

On this clonotype: This may be a read error, as it is one base from a much larger clone. The chain carries TRBV7-9 and TRBJ2-5; no reliable D call. Trimming took 7 bases from V and 5 from J, leaving 11 bases between them. Germline-derived CDR1 and CDR2 are SEHNR and FQNEAQ (reference sequence). The CDR3 is 12 residues long. CDR3 loop: CASIEHGETQYF. The CDR3 DNA reads TGTGCCAGCATCGAACACGGGGAGACCCAGTACTTC.

This clonotype was seen ten or more times. The genes are TRBV7-6 and TRBJ2-2; weak D call: TRBD1 (6 bases). The CDR3 totals 15 residues. Germline loops: CDR1 SGHVS, CDR2 FNYEAQ. With 3 bases removed from V and 0 bases from J, the gap between germline ends came to 8 bases. The CDR3 DNA reads TGTGCCAGCAGCTTGAGGACAGCGAACACCGGGGAGCTGTTTTTT. It encodes CASSLRTANTGELFF.

Comments on this clonotype: Given a much more abundant clone one base away, this may be a read error. CDR3 loop: CVSSQQLNTEAFF. In DNA, the CDR3 is TGTGTCAGCTCGCAACAACTGAACACTGAAGCTTTCTTT. The J gene is TRBJ1-1, the V gene TRBV18; D gene unclear. The CDR3 has 13 residues. Germline V lookup: CDR1 KGHSH, CDR2 LQKENI.

This clonotype appeared many times. This chain's CDR3 is CASRDVVRENEQFF. Written as DNA, the CDR3 is TGTGCCAGCAGGGACGTCGTCAGGGAGAATGAGCAGTTCTTC. The chain carries TRBV2 and TRBJ2-1; the D call may be TRBD1 or TRBD2 (5 bases each). The CDR3 loop spans 14 amino acids. Germline CDR1 reads SNHLY; CDR2 reads FYNNEI. The V end was cut by 6 bases, the J end by 7 bases, with 16 bases between.

This clonotype was recorded at least ten times. This chain connects TRBV6-2 or TRBV6-3 to TRBJ2-1, with a tentative D call TRBD2 (7 bases). The germline V gene encodes CDR1 MNHEY and CDR2 SVGEGT. V gave up 5 bases and J gave up 4 bases, with 18 bases separating them. This CDR3 is built from 16 residues. CDR3 nucleotide sequence: TGTGCCAGCAGTCCCCTCTGGGGGGGCCTATACAATGAGCAGTTCTTC. It specifies CASSPLWGGLYNEQFF.

This clonotype was seen ten or more times. V is TRBV5-1 and J is TRBJ2-6, with D uncertain. The CDR3 has 17 residues. Looked up from germline, CDR1 is SGHRS and CDR2 is YFSETQ. Trimming took off 4 bases at V and 4 bases at J, with 18 bases between the two ends. CDR3 nucleotides: TGCGCCAGCAGCCGCCTAGGCGAAGTGGAAGGGGCCAACGTCCTGACTTTC. Its translation is CASSRLGEVEGANVLTF. Looking up the rest from reference TRBV5-1 and TRBJ2-6 gives the full variable domain: KAGVTQTPRYLIKTRGQQVTLSCSPISGHRSVSWYQQTPGQGLQFLFEYFSETQRNKGNFPGRFSGRQFSNSRSEMNVSTLELGDSALYLCASSRLGEVEGANVLTFGAGSRLTVL.

There are many counts of this clonotype. The chain has TRBV7-9 and TRBJ2-7; perhaps TRBD1 as D (6 bases). Germline lookup yields CDR1 SEHNR and CDR2 FQNEAQ (reference sequence). V was shortened by 3 bases and J by 4 bases, with 13 bases between the two germline ends. The CDR3 runs to 14 residues. Here the CDR3 DNA reads TGTGCCAGCAGCTTTGTGGGGGCGCGATACGAGCAGTACTTC. As protein: CASSFVGARYEQYF.

This clonotype has a count of ten or more. The chain combines TRBV7-8 with TRBJ2-1; D is perhaps TRBD2 (5 bases). The CDR3 has 15 amino acids. Trimming removed 6 bases at V and 2 bases at J, with 14 bases between. Germline values: CDR1 SGHVS, CDR2 FQNEAQ. CDR3 loop: CASRGGGRAYNEQFF. CDR3 sequence (DNA): TGTGCCAGCAGAGGTGGAGGAAGGGCCTACAATGAGCAGTTCTTC.